The clone carrying this T cell receptor beta chain was recorded a few times. 5'RACE template switching generated TCR cDNA, adding a universal primer site and UMIs. TCRdb fed the 5' RACE reads into MiXCR, producing one record per CDR3 protein. Found here are about 85,000 distinct CDR3 sequences, about an eighth of them singletons; the top ten hold 20% to 25%. CDR3 size: 14 residues. The germline V gene has CDR1 MNHEY and CDR2 SVGEGT. Losses at the gene ends were 7 bases for V and 7 bases for J; bases not matched to a gene: 8. This sample is drawn from a study of T cells after yellow fever vaccination. General observations from the study: Relatively few clonotypes were ones that appeared in both CD4 and CD8 compartments. Although the secondary response was weaker, it peaked faster, at day 5 versus 15.

This TCR came from a man between 18 and 29 years old who received the YFV17D yellow fever vaccine. V is TRBV6-2 or TRBV6-3 and J is TRBJ2-7, with 12 bases that match TRBD1. The material sequenced was CD8+ T cells not binding an NS4B(214-222) dextramer, sorted from PBMCs, taken about 21 days after the first yellow fever vaccination. The chain's CDR3 is CASNRDRGRGEQYV. The CDR3 DNA reads TGTGCCAGCAACCGGGACAGGGGGCGTGGGGAGCAGTACGTC.